This TCR beta chain was retrieved from a study of T cell repertoires in cytomegalovirus infection. Study details: Indications of both CMV infection and matching HLA type were provided by public TCR beta signatures. Study conclusions and caveats: Clonotype analysis showed dominance of the ex vivo response by HLA-C-restricted CMV-specific TCR beta clonotypes. Cumulated frequencies of public TCR beta families served to identify carriers of CMV plus the relevant HLA.

The V end was cut by 4 bases, the J end by 9 bases, with 20 bases between. CDR1 and CDR2 (germline): SGHAT, FQNNGV. This CDR3 region has 15 residues. TCRdb redid the calling of the reads with MiXCR, one entry per CDR3 protein. The data contain over 250,000 distinct CDR3 sequences, over 20% of them singletons. In the case of this clonotype: Its cognate antigen is unknown.

The receptor comes from a human donor in good health (CMV status not recorded). Some clones in this sample may be carry-over from other donors' samples. Sequencing input: PBMCs. J is TRBJ2-3 and V is TRBV11-2; D remains unclear. The chain's CDR3 is CASSSADYYVATQYF. As DNA, the CDR3 is TGTGCCAGCAGCTCGGCTGATTATTACGTTGCCACGCAGTATTTT.